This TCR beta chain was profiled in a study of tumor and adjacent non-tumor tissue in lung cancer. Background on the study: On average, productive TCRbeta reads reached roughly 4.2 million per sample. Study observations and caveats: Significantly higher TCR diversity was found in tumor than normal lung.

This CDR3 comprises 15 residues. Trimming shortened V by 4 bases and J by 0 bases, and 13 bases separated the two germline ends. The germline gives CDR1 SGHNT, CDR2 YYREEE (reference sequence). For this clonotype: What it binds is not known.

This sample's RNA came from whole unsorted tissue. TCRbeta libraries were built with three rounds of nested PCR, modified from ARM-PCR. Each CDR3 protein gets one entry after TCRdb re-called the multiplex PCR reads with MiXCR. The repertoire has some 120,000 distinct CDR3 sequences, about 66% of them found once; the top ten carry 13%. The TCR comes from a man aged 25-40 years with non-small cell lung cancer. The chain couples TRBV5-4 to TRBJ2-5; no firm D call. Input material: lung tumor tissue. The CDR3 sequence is CASSPHEVNQETQYF. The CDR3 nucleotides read TGTGCCAGCAGCCCACATGAGGTAAACCAAGAGACCCAGTACTTC.